This is a list of T cell receptor beta chains from one sample in a study of blood T cells in healthy people across ages. TCRdb used MiXCR to reprocess the 5' RACE reads, holding one entry per CDR3 protein. The table lists about 1.8 million distinct CDR3 sequences, around 48% of them singletons. The source material was blood. These receptors all come from a woman between 40 and 55 years old in good health. Both conserved end residues are part of each CDR3. The D gene is left open where the match is weak. Only some rows state a clone size, as once, few, many or a class for expanded clones.

size	D	V	J	CDR3	DNA
few	TRBD2	TRBV28	TRBJ2-5	CASSPGTSGGYGETQYF	TGTGCCAGCAGCCCGGGGACTAGCGGGGGGTATGGAGAGACCCAGTACTTC
few	.	TRBV5-5	TRBJ2-3	CASRTGPGRGTDTQYF	TGTGCCAGCAGAACGGGACCTGGTCGGGGAACAGATACGCAGTATTTT
.	TRBD1	TRBV28	TRBJ2-7	CASSYTGGGKYF	TGTGCCAGCAGTTACACAGGGGGTGGGAAGTACTTC
few	.	TRBV5-1	TRBJ2-6	CASSYTSSGANVLTF	TGCGCCAGCAGCTACACAAGCTCTGGGGCCAACGTCCTGACTTTC
.	.	TRBV19	TRBJ1-5	CASSIREGRGNQPQHF	TGTGCCAGTAGTATCAGAGAAGGGAGGGGCAATCAGCCCCAGCATTTT
.	.	TRBV2	TRBJ1-2	CASSEAGSDNGYTF	TGTGCCAGCAGTGAAGCGGGGTCTGACAATGGCTACACCTTC
once	.	TRBV12-5	TRBJ1-2	CASGALPTYGYTF	TGTGCTAGTGGTGCGTTACCTACCTATGGCTACACCTTC
few	.	TRBV7-8	TRBJ2-7	CASSLERVGFEQYF	TGTGCCAGCAGCTTAGAAAGAGTGGGTTTCGAGCAGTACTTC
few	.	TRBV15	TRBJ2-7	CATSRDRRAGTRYEQYF	TGTGCCACCAGCAGAGATCGACGCGCCGGGACCCGCTACGAGCAGTACTTC
.	TRBD2	TRBV7-9	TRBJ2-3	CASWTTGGLTDTQYF	TGTGCCAGCTGGACCACGGGGGGGCTGACAGATACGCAGTATTTT
.	.	TRBV9	TRBJ1-5	CASSVGVGVQPQHF	TGTGCCAGCAGCGTAGGGGTTGGGGTTCAACCCCAGCATTTT
.	.	TRBV20-1	TRBJ1-4	CSAPAASVFEKLFF	TGCAGTGCCCCTGCGGCCTCGGTATTTGAAAAACTGTTTTTT
many	.	TRBV29-1	TRBJ2-7	CSALGDSYEQYF	TGCAGCGCTTTGGGGGACTCCTACGAGCAGTACTTC
.	.	TRBV4-2	TRBJ2-2	CASSQDGHRELFF	TGTGCCAGCAGCCAAGACGGCCATAGGGAGCTGTTTTTT
.	TRBD1	TRBV29-1	TRBJ2-2	CSVGRGQGTGELFF	TGCAGCGTTGGGAGGGGACAGGGTACCGGGGAGCTGTTTTTT
.	TRBD2	TRBV18	TRBJ2-1	CASSRLAGGSNNEQFF	TGTGCCAGCTCACGACTAGCGGGGGGCTCAAACAATGAGCAGTTCTTC
few	TRBD1	TRBV6-5	TRBJ1-2	CASSQTGTGYTF	TGTGCCAGCAGCCAGACAGGGACTGGCTACACCTTC
.	.	TRBV27	TRBJ1-6	CASSPGLLNSPLHF	TGTGCCAGCAGCCCGGGACTTTTAAATTCACCCCTCCACTTT
.	.	TRBV10-3	TRBJ1-5	CAISEGQIKSDHQPQHF	TGTGCCATCAGTGAGGGACAGATAAAATCGGATCATCAGCCCCAGCATTTT
.	.	TRBV12-3/TRBV12-4	TRBJ1-1	CASSPPHRPDEAFF	TGTGCCAGCAGCCCCCCCCACAGGCCAGATGAAGCTTTCTTT
.	.	TRBV10-1	TRBJ1-1	CASSEMGNTEAFF	TGCGCCAGCAGTGAGATGGGGAACACTGAAGCTTTCTTT
.	.	TRBV7-2	TRBJ2-1	CASSPGDTVYNEQFF	TGTGCCAGCAGTCCCGGAGATACCGTTTACAATGAGCAGTTCTTC
.	.	TRBV12-3/TRBV12-4	TRBJ2-3	CASSPVGLGTDTQYF	TGTGCCAGCAGTCCGGTAGGGTTGGGCACAGATACGCAGTATTTT
.	TRBD2	TRBV27	TRBJ2-7	CASSRRTTSPPGETQHF	TGTGCCAGCAGTCGGCGAACGACTAGCCCGCCGGGAGAGACCCAGCACTTC
.	.	TRBV12-3/TRBV12-4	TRBJ1-5	CASTRLENQPQHF	TGTGCCAGCACGAGGCTGGAGAATCAGCCCCAGCATTTT
.	.	TRBV12-3/TRBV12-4	TRBJ2-5	CASSPRTRGTGEQYF	TGTGCCAGCAGCCCTCGGACTAGGGGGACGGGTGAGCAGTACTTC
.	.	TRBV20-1	TRBJ2-1	CSARGQRNEQFF	TGCAGTGCTAGAGGCCAACGCAATGAGCAGTTCTTC
.	.	TRBV6-5	TRBJ2-5	CASSYSRYLQKTQYF	TGTGCCAGCAGTTACTCGAGGTACCTCCAAAAGACCCAGTACTTC
.	TRBD1	TRBV29-1	TRBJ2-2	CSVAGQGLGELFF	TGCAGCGTTGCGGGACAGGGACTGGGGGAGCTGTTTTTT
.	.	TRBV4-1	TRBJ1-2	CASSQDEIAERGYTF	TGCGCCAGCAGCCAAGATGAAATCGCTGAGAGGGGCTACACCTTC
.	.	TRBV29-1	TRBJ1-6	CSVQDSYNSPLHF	TGCAGCGTACAGGACTCCTATAATTCACCCCTCCACTTT
.	.	TRBV7-2	TRBJ2-1	CASSLYRETQFF	TGTGCCAGCAGCTTGTATCGCGAGACCCAGTTCTTC
.	.	TRBV15	TRBJ2-5	CATSRGYQETQYF	TGTGCCACCAGTCGCGGGTATCAAGAGACCCAGTACTTC
.	TRBD2	TRBV7-2	TRBJ2-7	CASSSPRTSGAYEQYF	TGTGCCAGCAGCTCTCCCAGGACTAGCGGGGCCTACGAGCAGTACTTC
.	TRBD1	TRBV27	TRBJ2-5	CASQGTGQTQYF	TGTGCCAGCCAAGGGACAGGGCAGACCCAGTACTTC
.	.	TRBV29-1	TRBJ2-1	CSVSSGTKRGEQFF	TGCAGCGTTAGTAGCGGAACCAAACGGGGTGAGCAGTTCTTC
.	TRBD1	TRBV28	TRBJ1-2	CASSRDRPSYTF	TGTGCCAGCAGCCGGGACAGGCCGTCATACACCTTC
few	TRBD2	TRBV13	TRBJ2-3	CASSFKTSGTDTQYF	TGTGCCAGCAGCTTCAAGACTAGCGGCACAGATACGCAGTATTTT
.	.	TRBV4-3	TRBJ2-7	CASSQEASGGTQYF	TGCGCCAGCAGCCAAGAGGCATCGGGGGGCACCCAGTACTTC
.	.	TRBV10-3	TRBJ2-1	CAISEDSSYNEQFF	TGTGCCATCAGTGAAGACAGCTCCTACAATGAGCAGTTCTTC
.	TRBD1	TRBV15	TRBJ2-7	CATSRDWGPGQGLIDPYEQYF	TGTGCCACCAGCAGAGATTGGGGCCCGGGACAGGGATTAATAGACCCCTACGAGCAGTACTTC
few	TRBD1	TRBV6-6	TRBJ1-5	CASSVRTGRSNQPQHF	TGTGCCAGCAGTGTTAGGACAGGGAGGAGCAATCAGCCCCAGCATTTT
.	.	TRBV27	TRBJ2-5	CASSVADRDETQYF	TGTGCCAGCAGTGTAGCGGACAGAGACGAGACCCAGTACTTC
.	.	TRBV12-3/TRBV12-4	TRBJ1-2	CASSLHSTGRLYGYTF	TGTGCCAGCAGTTTACATTCCACGGGTCGTCTCTATGGCTACACCTTC
.	TRBD2	TRBV20-1	TRBJ2-3	CSARVTGGSTDTQYF	TGCAGTGCTAGAGTTACGGGGGGAAGCACAGATACGCAGTATTTT
.	TRBD2	TRBV5-1	TRBJ2-5	CASSLSGGEGETQYF	TGCGCCAGCAGCTTGAGTGGAGGGGAGGGGGAGACCCAGTACTTC
few	.	TRBV20-1	TRBJ1-1	CSARDYRRNTEAFF	TGCAGTGCTAGAGATTACCGGAGGAACACTGAAGCTTTCTTT
.	.	TRBV5-6	TRBJ2-5	CASSSQAPGTQYF	TGTGCCAGCAGCTCACAGGCCCCCGGGACCCAGTACTTC
few	.	TRBV20-1	TRBJ1-6	CSAHGSSYNSPLHF	TGCAGTGCCCATGGAAGCTCCTATAATTCACCCCTCCACTTT
few	TRBD1	TRBV2	TRBJ2-5	CASSPGTAHETQYF	TGTGCCAGCAGCCCCGGGACAGCCCATGAGACCCAGTACTTC
.	TRBD1	TRBV2	TRBJ1-2	CASSEALRGQGYGYTF	TGTGCCAGCAGTGAAGCGCTTCGGGGACAGGGGTATGGCTACACCTTC
.	.	TRBV15	TRBJ1-4	CATSRSPATNEKLFF	TGTGCCACCAGCAGATCACCGGCAACTAATGAAAAACTGTTTTTT
.	.	TRBV6-1	TRBJ2-7	CASSNVAPYEQYF	TGTGCCAGCAGTAACGTGGCTCCCTACGAGCAGTACTTC
few	TRBD1	TRBV5-1	TRBJ2-3	CASSSLTGTGIPDTQYF	TGCGCCAGCAGCTCTTTAACCGGGACAGGGATCCCAGATACGCAGTATTTT
once	TRBD1	TRBV27	TRBJ2-7	CASSWTGDPYEQYF	TGTGCCAGCAGTTGGACAGGGGACCCCTACGAGCAGTACTTC
.	TRBD1	TRBV20-1	TRBJ2-1	CSARDRGAYNEQFF	TGCAGTGCTAGGGACAGGGGCGCCTACAATGAGCAGTTCTTC
few	TRBD2	TRBV27	TRBJ2-3	CASQAGGHVTDTQYF	TGTGCCAGCCAGGCGGGGGGGCACGTAACAGATACGCAGTATTTT
.	TRBD2	TRBV6-2/TRBV6-3	TRBJ2-1	CASSFLPGLAGQSSYNEQFF	TGTGCCAGCAGCTTCTTGCCGGGACTAGCGGGTCAGAGCTCCTACAATGAGCAGTTCTTC
.	TRBD1	TRBV7-2	TRBJ2-7	CASSLTRDRVVVQYF	TGTGCCAGCAGCTTGACCCGGGACAGGGTTGTCGTGCAGTACTTC